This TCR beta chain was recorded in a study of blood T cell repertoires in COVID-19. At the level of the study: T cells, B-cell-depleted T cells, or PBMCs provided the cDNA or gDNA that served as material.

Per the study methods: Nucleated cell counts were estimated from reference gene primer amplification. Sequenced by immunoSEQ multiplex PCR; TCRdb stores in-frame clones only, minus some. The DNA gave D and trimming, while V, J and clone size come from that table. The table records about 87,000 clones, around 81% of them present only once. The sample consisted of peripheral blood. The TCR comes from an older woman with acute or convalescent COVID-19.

In nucleotides, the CDR3 is TGTGCCAGCAGCTTTACTAGCGGGGGTGGCACAGATACGCAGTATTTT. This sequence encodes CASSFTSGGGTDTQYF. V gene TRBV7-8 combines with J gene TRBJ2-3; 11 bases align to TRBD2. Looked up from germline, CDR1 is SGHVS and CDR2 is FQNEAQ. The CDR3 has 16 residues. The junction had 3 bases not matched to a gene; V was cut back by 3 bases and J by 1 base.